This entry describes one TCR beta chain. This CDR3 has 19 amino acids. The data stem from a study of OX40 agonist ivuxolimab in advanced cancers. Study-level information: Enrollees could have had prior anti-PD-1, anti-PD-L1 or anti-CTLA-4 therapy, which over 35% had received.

Clones were sequenced by immunoSEQ multiplex PCR, and TCRdb holds only the in-frame ones, with some missing. The repertoire holds over 8,000 clones, with around 70% as singletons. The genes are TRBV21-1 and TRBJ1-2; no check of the table's D call, TRBD1, against the DNA was made. TRBV21-1 corresponds to a pseudogene. The sequences come from CD4+ or CD8+ T cells sorted from blood, collected in a trial of the OX40 agonist ivuxolimab. This sequence was found in an adult with an advanced solid tumor such as melanoma, head and neck, liver or kidney cancer. In DNA, the CDR3 is TGTGCCAGCAGCAAAGTCGGTTCCGGTCGCCAGGTCGTGGGCTATGGCTACACCTTC. Protein sequence: CASSKVGSGRQVVGYGYTF.